The clone carrying this T cell receptor beta chain was observed at least ten times. Its specificity is not known. This sample is drawn from a study of Graves' ophthalmopathy and Graves' hyperthyroidism. Study outcomes and limitations: The majority of expanded thyroid clonotypes above 0.001 frequency also occurred in blood.

PBMCs originated in about 9.8 ml of fresh peripheral blood. This CDR3 contains 15 residues. V lost 5 bases and J lost 4; bases outside the gene matches: 8. In germline, CDR1 is SGHTA, CDR2 FQGNSA. Amplified material comprised TCR beta CDR3 regions derived from RNA transcripts. Following a first-round RT-PCR that used HTBI primers, a second-round multiplex PCR was carried out. TCRdb recomputed calls from the multiplex PCR reads with MiXCR, one row per CDR3 protein. The sample has about 340,000 distinct CDR3 sequences; roughly 15% are singletons. This TCR was recovered from an adult man with Graves' ophthalmopathy. Sequences were obtained from peripheral blood. The V gene is TRBV7-2, the J gene TRBJ2-1; 7 bases agree with TRBD2. The CDR3 loop reads CASSRSSGQYNEQFF. DNA of the CDR3: TGTGCCAGCAGCCGAAGTAGCGGGCAATACAATGAGCAGTTCTTC.